This T cell receptor (beta chain) was documented in a study of blood T cells in healthy people across ages. Germline V gene data show CDR1 as LNHNV and CDR2 as YYDKDF (reference sequence). V lost 1 base to trimming and J lost 1 base, with 10 bases between them. The CDR3 contains 15 residues. PCR was performed a second time for 7 to 11 cycles using a sample-barcoded 5' primer and a J-beta primer mix. TCRdb re-derived calls from the 5' RACE reads in MiXCR, one entry per CDR3 protein. This sample carries hundreds of thousands of distinct CDR3 sequences, approximately 25% of them seen once, and the ten largest clones take around 10%. This sample also belongs to another study, concerning T cells of mothers and their children.

The chain employs TRBV15 and TRBJ2-5, with D possibly being TRBD1 or TRBD2 (5 bases each). This clonotype was obtained from a boy between 10 and 17 years old in good health. Sequencing was performed on blood. CDR3 protein: CATSRGGEPQETQYF. The CDR3 DNA reads as TGTGCCACCAGCAGAGGAGGGGAGCCCCAAGAGACCCAGTACTTC.